Given below is one T cell receptor beta chain in context. The antigen is unknown. Losses at the gene ends were 10 bases for V and 3 bases for J; bases not matched to a gene: 11. CDR3 length equals 14 residues. Germline CDR1 and CDR2: MDHEN and SYDVKM. This entry is derived from a study of T cell responses to AZD1222 COVID-19 vaccine. TCRdb's table, derived via immunoSEQ multiplex PCR, lists solely in-frame clones and lacks some. Found here are around 80,000 clones, roughly 85% of them singletons; the top ten hold around 9.3%. Regarding the study as a whole: The CD4 TCRs associated with vaccination extended across spike and predominated at 160-218 and 743-854. Spike-specific TCR breadth and depth were elevated following two AZD1222 doses.

The chain is built from TRBV28 and TRBJ1-2, with 7 nucleotides matching TRBD1. The receptor was derived from an adult who received the AZD1222 COVID-19 vaccine. The sequencing here drew on peripheral blood, taken 28 days after the second AZD1222 dose. The CDR3 bases are TGTGCCATCATCGACAGGGAGGGAGACTATGGCTACACCTTC. The encoded protein is CAIIDREGDYGYTF.